The TCR beta chain described here comes from a study of tumor-infiltrating lymphocytes in primary liver carcinoma. TCR beta cDNA was made from roughly 500 ng total RNA with a constant-region primer. Slightly modified ARM-PCR, run as three nested multiplex PCR rounds, produced the TCR beta libraries. TCRdb re-called the multiplex PCR reads with MiXCR, one entry per CDR3 protein. The data hold around 330,000 distinct CDR3 sequences, with roughly 60% observed a single time. RNA was extracted from whole blood without cell sorting, alongside germline DNA. This clonotype was seen a few times. This TCR was recovered from a woman aged 30 to 39 with primary liver carcinoma and hepatitis B virus infection. The source material was peripheral blood.

The CDR3 DNA sequence: TGTGCCAGCAGCCAAGAAATTGGTCCCATGGGCGGGGAGCTGTTTTTT. Amino acid sequence: CASSQEIGPMGGELFF. The chain links TRBV4-2 to TRBJ2-2, with unresolved D. CDR1 and CDR2 from the germline V gene are LGHNA and YNFKEQ. V lost 0 bases and J lost 7, with 15 bases in between. The CDR3 totals 16 residues.